The rows below give T cell receptor beta chains drawn from one sample of a study of neurological immune-mediated disorders. TCRdb called the 5' RACE reads again in MiXCR, with one record for every CDR3 protein. The table shows some 60,000 distinct CDR3 sequences, with around 11% occurring only once. The sequenced sample was PBMCs. The receptors derive from a male donor with HTLV-1-associated myelopathy (HAM/TSP). The CDR3 runs from the conserved cysteine through the conserved F or W.

TRBJ2-5 TRBV10-3 CAISQGVQETQYF
TRBJ2-7 TRBV9 CASSVAPRDEQYF
TRBJ1-2 TRBV12-3/TRBV12-4 CASTWDSPNYGYTF
TRBJ2-7 TRBV5-1 CASSLGASYEQYF
TRBJ2-1 TRBV5-1 CASSSGTGAHNEQFF
TRBJ1-6 TRBV20-1 CSAPRQEHSPLHF
TRBJ2-7 TRBV20-1 CSAWDPLWDEQYF
TRBJ2-5 TRBV2 CASSEGGRETQYF
TRBJ2-3 TRBV10-1 CASSLGQATDTQYF
TRBJ2-7 TRBV6-5 CASSYSGTASYEQYF
TRBJ1-2 TRBV20-1 CSASVRYGYTF
TRBJ2-1 TRBV10-3 CAIRSGVINEQFF
TRBJ2-1 TRBV12-3/TRBV12-4 CASSSQTSGGASEQFF
TRBJ2-5 TRBV5-8 CASSKGQQETQYF
TRBJ2-3 TRBV5-6 CASTSTDTQYF
TRBJ2-5 TRBV7-2 CASSLRTGLQETQYF
TRBJ2-7 TRBV10-1 CASLIRVGVSYEQYF
TRBJ2-2 TRBV18 CASSPGQGHTGELFF
TRBJ2-7 TRBV12-3/TRBV12-4 CASSLTARYEQYF
TRBJ2-5 TRBV5-5 CASSASTSRDQYF
TRBJ2-1 TRBV20-1 CSAKGSSQNYNEQFF
TRBJ1-4 TRBV10-3 CAISEDRANEKLFF
TRBJ2-1 TRBV20-1 CSANPGRGDNEQFF
TRBJ2-1 TRBV14 CASSHEQGARYNEQFF
TRBJ2-7 TRBV6-1 CASSGTLFSYEQYF